The 28 T cell receptor beta chains below all came from one sample that was sequenced in a study of vaccination effects on CD4 cells after COVID-19. Produced via immunoSEQ multiplex PCR; TCRdb's table is partial and in-frame only. The sample gives around 24,000 clones, about four fifths of which show up once; approximately 5.6% is in the top ten. Viral peptide pool expansion of antigen-specific CD4+ T cells preceded sequencing in the ViraFEST assay. A 10-day culture period preceded the isolation of CD4+ T cells. Of the BNT162b2 and mRNA-1273 vaccines, participants received two doses of one or the other. Their antigen targets remain unknown. This material consisted of CD4+ T cells from PBMCs cultured with SARS-CoV-2 spike peptides, taken after COVID-19 vaccination. These receptors all stem from a human donor who received a COVID-19 vaccine. Some clones in this sample may be carry-over from other donors' samples.

V is TRBV7-2 and J is TRBJ2-2; D may match TRBD1 or TRBD2 (6 bases each). Germline V CDR1 and CDR2: SGHTA, FQGNSA. Between the trimmed V and J ends, which lost 2 bases and 1 base, there was a span of 14 bases. The CDR3 contains 17 residues. The CDR3 DNA is TGTGCCAGCAGCTTAACCGGGGGCATAGAGAACACCGGGGAGCTGTTTTTT. Residues: CASSLTGGIENTGELFF.

This sequence joins TRBV23-1 and TRBJ2-2, with no clear D. TRBV23-1 is identified as an open reading frame with a role that is uncertain. V was clipped by 7 bases and J by 9 bases, with 9 bases between them. The CDR3 is 11 amino acids. This CDR3 reads CASKPSRELFF. The CDR3 nucleotides read TGCGCCAGCAAGCCCTCCAGGGAGCTGTTTTTT.

This chain joins TRBV7-9 and TRBJ1-2, with D possibly matching TRBD1 (5 bases). The CDR3 consists of 16 residues. V gave up 5 bases and J gave up 6 bases, with 22 bases separating them. Germline CDR1 is SEHNR and CDR2 is FQNEAQ (reference sequence). CDR3 DNA: TGTGCCAGCAGCACGCGTGGGGGGTTTGGGTTGAATGGCTACACCTTC. Protein sequence: CASSTRGGFGLNGYTF. Filled out from reference TRBV7-9 and TRBJ1-2, the complete variable domain reads DTGVSQNPRHKITKRGQNVTFRCDPISEHNRLYWYRQTLGQGPEFLTYFQNEAQLEKSRLLSDRFSAERPKGSFSTLEIQRTEQGDSAMYLCASSTRGGFGLNGYTFGSGTRLTVV.

The chain has TRBV27 and TRBJ2-1, with 8 bases lining up with TRBD1. V dropped 5 bases and J dropped 4; count of bases not matched to a gene: 4. The CDR3 is 14 residues long. The germline CDR1 and CDR2 sequences are MNHEY and SMNVEV (reference sequence). The DNA for the CDR3 is TGTGCCAGCAGTCCGAGGACAGGGTACAATGAGCAGTTCTTC. Its protein product is CASSPRTGYNEQFF.

The rearrangement links TRBV5-8 to TRBJ1-2; 7 bases line up with TRBD1. CDR3 length: 14 residues. Germline-derived CDR1 and CDR2 are SGHTS and YDEGEE. The ends lost 2 bases at V and 3 bases at J; junction bases unmatched: 4. The CDR3 is CASSLTGTDYGYTF. CDR3 nucleotide sequence: TGTGCCAGCAGCTTAACCGGGACAGACTATGGCTACACCTTC. The full variable domain, rest sourced from reference TRBV5-8 and TRBJ1-2, is EAGVTQSPTHLIKTRGQQATLRCSPISGHTSVYWYQQALGLGLQFLLWYDEGEERNRGNFPPRFSGRQFPNYSSELNVNALELEDSALYLCASSLTGTDYGYTFGSGTRLTVV.

The chain combines TRBV3-1 (or the pseudogene TRBV3-2) with TRBJ1-1; maybe TRBD1 (5 bases). The length of the CDR3 is 15 residues. The V and J ends lost 3 bases and 4 bases respectively, with 15 bases between them. From germline, CDR1 is LGHDT and CDR2 YNNKEL (reference sequence). CDR3 protein: CASSHGGAVGTEAFF. The CDR3 nucleotides read TGTGCCAGCAGCCACGGGGGAGCGGTTGGCACTGAAGCTTTCTTT.

The rearrangement joins TRBV6-5 to TRBJ1-2; D is possibly TRBD1 (6 bases). Trimming pared 4 bases from V and 6 bases from J, leaving 21 bases between. This CDR3 is 16 amino acids long. Germline V gene data show CDR1 as MNHEY and CDR2 as SVGAGI. CDR3 loop: CASSSPFRLGADGYTF. CDR3 coding DNA: TGTGCCAGCAGTTCGCCTTTTCGGTTGGGGGCCGATGGCTACACCTTC.

This clone has only one observation. The chain couples TRBV24-1 to TRBJ2-3; D may be TRBD1 (6 bases). Germline V CDR1 and CDR2: KGHDR, SFDVKD. This CDR3 spans 17 amino acids. V lost 5 bases to trimming and J lost 4 bases, with 21 bases between them. CDR3 DNA sequence: TGTGCCACCAGTGGGGTCCCTACAGGGCTACTGGCAGATACGCAGTATTTT. Protein: CATSGVPTGLLADTQYF.

This sequence joins TRBV6-5 and TRBJ1-5; TRBD1 matches 8 bases. CDR1 MNHEY and CDR2 SVGAGI come from the germline V gene. This CDR3 has 15 amino acids. With 6 bases clipped from V and 3 bases from J, the junction kept 7 bases outside the gene matches. The CDR3 reads CASRSRDRINQPQHF. In nucleotides, the CDR3 is TGTGCCAGCAGAAGCCGGGACAGGATCAATCAGCCCCAGCATTTT.

In this sample, this clone turned up once. This chain joins TRBV6-5 and TRBJ1-5, with D tentatively TRBD1 (5 bases). With 6 bases removed from V and 4 bases from J, the gap between germline ends came to 16 bases. This CDR3 has 15 amino acids. From germline, CDR1 is MNHEY and CDR2 SVGAGI. This chain's CDR3 is CASRAGTPSNQPQHF. CDR3 in DNA: TGTGCCAGCAGGGCCGGGACCCCATCTAATCAGCCCCAGCATTTT.

V is TRBV19 and J is TRBJ1-2; D call uncertain. Trimming pared 3 bases from V and 2 bases from J, leaving 7 bases between. This CDR3 has 13 residues. Germline lookup yields CDR1 LNHDA and CDR2 SQIVND (reference sequence). DNA for the CDR3: TGTGCCAGTAGTATCGCCGGGAACTATGGCTACACCTTC. Protein sequence: CASSIAGNYGYTF.

This clone was seen just once. The chain is built from TRBV5-8 and TRBJ1-4; D remains ambiguous. The V gene's germline CDR1 is SGHTS and CDR2 YDEGEE. The CDR3 runs to 12 residues. V lost 4 bases to trimming and J lost 10 bases, with 11 bases between them. CDR3 nucleotide sequence: TGTGCCAGCAGCATTACACTGGGAAAACTGTTTTTT. Its translation is CASSITLGKLFF.

Written as DNA, the CDR3 is TGTGCCATCAGTGATACAGGGCTCCAAGAGACCCAGTACTTC. It codes for CAISDTGLQETQYF. This sequence joins TRBV10-3 and TRBJ2-5; TRBD1 might be the D (6 bases). This CDR3 has 14 residues. From germline, CDR1 is ENHRY and CDR2 SYGVKD. The V end was cut by 3 bases, the J end by 1 base, with 9 bases between.

The genes are TRBV30 and TRBJ1-3; D gene unclear. CDR1 is GTSNPN, CDR2 SVGIG, per germline (reference sequence). This CDR3 is built from 12 residues. With 1 base removed from V and 8 bases from J, the gap between germline ends came to 9 bases. The CDR3 sequence: CAWSADTDTIYF. The CDR3 DNA reads as TGTGCCTGGAGTGCCGACACGGACACCATATATTTT.

This sequence joins TRBV6-5 and TRBJ2-2; possibly TRBD1 or TRBD2 for D (5 bases each). Trimming took off 2 bases at V and 6 bases at J, with 16 bases between the two ends. CDR1 and CDR2 from the germline V gene are MNHEY and SVGAGI. CDR3 length: 16 amino acids. The CDR3 DNA sequence: TGTGCCAGCAGTTACCCTCGAGGGGCTTTACCCGGGGAGCTGTTTTTT. Its translation is CASSYPRGALPGELFF.

The V call is TRBV9, the J call TRBJ2-2; D gene uncertain. The ends were cut back, 3 bases at V and 4 bases at J, with 7 bases in the middle. The CDR3 totals 13 residues. CDR1 and CDR2 (germline): SGDLS, YYNGEE. CDR3 in DNA: TGTGCCAGCAGCGCCTCATTCACCGGGGAGCTGTTTTTT. Translating gives CASSASFTGELFF.

The chain joins TRBV4-1 to TRBJ1-3, with unresolved D. The CDR3 consists of 15 residues. From germline, CDR1 is MGHRA and CDR2 YSYEKL. V lost 0 bases and J lost 5, with 11 bases in between. CDR3 in amino acids: CASSQDSKGRNTIYF. In DNA, the CDR3 is TGCGCCAGCAGCCAAGATTCGAAGGGCCGAAACACCATATATTTT.

The chain uses TRBV5-8 and TRBJ2-1; the D is unclear. The V and J ends lost 7 bases and 8 bases respectively, with 28 bases between them. CDR3 length: 17 residues. The germline gives CDR1 SGHTS, CDR2 YDEGEE. CDR3 nucleotide sequence: TGTGCCAGCCCAAACGGACCCGCCCCGATCCACCTCGATGAGCAGTTCTTC. The encoded protein is CASPNGPAPIHLDEQFF.

This clone appeared a few times. The gene calls are TRBV29-1 and TRBJ2-7; 9 bases match TRBD1. J gave up 7 bases and V 4 bases, and 5 bases lay outside the gene matches. From germline, CDR1 is SQVTM and CDR2 ANQGSEA. The CDR3 is made up of 12 amino acids. CDR3 nucleotide sequence: TGCAGCGTTGCGGGACAGGGTCAGGAGCAGTACGTC. Protein: CSVAGQGQEQYV.

The V call is TRBV24-1, the J call TRBJ1-1; D is unresolved. V was pared by 6 bases and J by 3 bases, with 10 bases between. This CDR3 has 13 residues. Germline CDR1 reads KGHDR; CDR2 reads SFDVKD. The CDR3, as DNA: TGTGCCACCAGTCAACACCCGGACACTGAAGCTTTCTTT. Protein sequence: CATSQHPDTEAFF.

J is TRBJ2-3 and V is TRBV28; possibly TRBD1 for D (5 bases). Trimming took off 3 bases at V and 14 bases at J, with 15 bases between the two ends. The CDR3 is 12 amino acids. The germline CDR1 and CDR2 sequences are MDHEN and SYDVKM. The CDR3 DNA reads TGTGCCAGCAGTTTGGGGCAGATCCCGATGTATTTT. Its translation: CASSLGQIPMYF.

The rearrangement uses TRBV9 and TRBJ2-2, with 10 positions matching TRBD1. Germline lookup yields CDR1 SGDLS and CDR2 YYNGEE. V was pared by 1 base and J by 4 bases, with 4 bases of the junction left unmatched. This CDR3 spans 16 amino acids. Here the CDR3 DNA reads TGTGCCAGCAGCGTAAGGGACAGGGGCTCCACCGGGGAGCTGTTTTTT. Its translation is CASSVRDRGSTGELFF.

The J gene is TRBJ1-2, the V gene TRBV5-1; 7 positions agree with TRBD1. Germline-derived CDR1 and CDR2 are SGHRS and YFSETQ. V dropped 2 bases and J dropped 6; count of bases not matched to a gene: 4. CDR3 length: 13 residues. The CDR3: CASSFAGGDGYTF. The CDR3 region has the DNA TGCGCCAGCAGCTTTGCAGGGGGGGATGGCTACACCTTC.

V is TRBV11-2 and J is TRBJ2-2, with D uncertain. The CDR3 runs 16 residues. Germline V gene sequence: CDR1 SGHAT, CDR2 FQNNGV. V was trimmed by 1 base and J by 1 base, leaving 10 bases between them. The CDR3 region is CASSLGVTWNTGELFF. Written as DNA, the CDR3 is TGTGCCAGCAGCTTAGGAGTCACCTGGAACACCGGGGAGCTGTTTTTT.

This clone has just one count. This chain connects TRBV7-9 to TRBJ1-1; the match to TRBD1 covers 9 bases. The germline V gene has CDR1 SEHNR and CDR2 FQNEAQ (reference sequence). Trimming removed 7 bases from V and 3 bases from J; junction bases left unmatched: 6. This CDR3 contains 14 residues. CDR3: CASIDRGGDTEAFF. CDR3 nucleotide sequence: TGTGCCAGCATCGACAGGGGGGGGGACACTGAAGCTTTCTTT.

The chain joins TRBV3-1 (or the pseudogene TRBV3-2) to TRBJ1-2, with 9 nucleotides matching TRBD1. Trimming at V came to 1 base and at J to 7 bases, leaving 4 bases not matched to a gene. The CDR3 is 14 residues long. In germline, CDR1 is LGHDT, CDR2 YNNKEL (reference sequence). The CDR3 here is CASSQGLQGAGYTF. The CDR3 coding sequence is TGTGCCAGCAGCCAAGGCTTACAGGGGGCTGGCTACACCTTC.

This clone has just a few counts. In DNA, the CDR3 is TGTGCCAGCAGGGGACAGGGCAACGCCATATATTTT. Translated, it gives CASRGQGNAIYF. The chain uses TRBV27 and TRBJ1-3, with 9 nucleotides matching TRBD1. V was clipped by 6 bases and J by 11 bases; unmatched bases: 5. Germline V lookup: CDR1 MNHEY, CDR2 SMNVEV (reference sequence). CDR3 length equals 12 residues.

The J gene is TRBJ2-7, the V gene TRBV6-1; 8 bases agree with TRBD2. V gave up 7 bases and J gave up 3 bases; unmatched junction bases: 11. The CDR3 extends over 15 amino acids. Germline values: CDR1 MNHNS, CDR2 SASEGT. Written as DNA, the CDR3 is TGTGCCAGCACCCCCGGGGGGGGCAACTTCTACGAGCAGTACGTC. This translates into CASTPGGGNFYEQYV.